Listed here are 5 T cell receptor beta chains from one sample, sequenced in a study of cytomegalovirus exposure and HLA in healthy donors. The PCR contained 60 Vbeta and 13 Jbeta primers. The repertoire was sequenced with immunoSEQ multiplex PCR; TCRdb's copy has only in-frame clones and lacks some. The table has fewer than 250,000 clones, 75% to 80% seen once. The specimen was PBMCs. The source is a male donor in good health and CMV-seronegative.

The chain has TRBV4-2 and TRBJ2-2; D remains unclear. The CDR3 is 16 amino acids. Germline V gene lookup returns CDR1 LGHNA and CDR2 YNFKEQ. Deletions cut 0 bases from V and 3 bases from J, with 11 bases between. The CDR3 is CASSQDPSGYTGELFF. Written as DNA, the CDR3 is TGTGCCAGCAGCCAAGACCCGTCAGGATACACCGGGGAGCTGTTTTTT.

This chain connects TRBV4-1 to TRBJ2-5; 8 bases line up with TRBD2. Trimming removed 5 bases from V and 3 bases from J; junction bases left unmatched: 14. Germline-derived CDR1 and CDR2 are MGHRA and YSYEKL. The CDR3 is made up of 17 amino acids. CDR3 region: CASSTHLSGAEEETQYF. Written as DNA, the CDR3 is TGCGCCAGCAGCACGCACCTTAGCGGGGCTGAGGAAGAGACCCAGTACTTC.

The V gene is TRBV7-9, the J gene TRBJ2-7; 13 nucleotides agree with TRBD2. CDR1 is SEHNR and CDR2 is FQNEAQ in the germline V gene (reference sequence). This CDR3 region has 18 residues. Losses at the gene ends were 5 bases for V and 2 bases for J; bases not matched to a gene: 12. The CDR3 nucleotides are TGTGCCAGCAGCCGAGGACTAGCGGGAGCAATAGGAACCTACGAGCAGTACTTC. Amino acid sequence: CASSRGLAGAIGTYEQYF.

This clone has a single count. The chain links TRBV27 to TRBJ1-2, with 7 nucleotides matching TRBD1. Germline loops: CDR1 MNHEY, CDR2 SMNVEV (reference sequence). The CDR3 runs 14 residues. Trimming took 4 bases from V and 6 from J; bases not matched to a gene: 8. CDR3 nucleotide sequence: TGTGCCAGCAGTTCGGGGACAGTTCCCAATGGCTACACCTTC. Translation gives CASSSGTVPNGYTF.

V gene TRBV27 combines with J gene TRBJ1-1, with 9 bases aligning to TRBD1. Germline lookup yields CDR1 MNHEY and CDR2 SMNVEV (reference sequence). The V segment lost 5 bases and the J segment 3 bases; nucleotides outside the gene matches: 7. The CDR3 runs 15 residues. The CDR3 reads CASSPDRGWDTEAFF. The CDR3 coding sequence is TGTGCCAGCAGTCCGGACAGGGGATGGGACACTGAAGCTTTCTTT.